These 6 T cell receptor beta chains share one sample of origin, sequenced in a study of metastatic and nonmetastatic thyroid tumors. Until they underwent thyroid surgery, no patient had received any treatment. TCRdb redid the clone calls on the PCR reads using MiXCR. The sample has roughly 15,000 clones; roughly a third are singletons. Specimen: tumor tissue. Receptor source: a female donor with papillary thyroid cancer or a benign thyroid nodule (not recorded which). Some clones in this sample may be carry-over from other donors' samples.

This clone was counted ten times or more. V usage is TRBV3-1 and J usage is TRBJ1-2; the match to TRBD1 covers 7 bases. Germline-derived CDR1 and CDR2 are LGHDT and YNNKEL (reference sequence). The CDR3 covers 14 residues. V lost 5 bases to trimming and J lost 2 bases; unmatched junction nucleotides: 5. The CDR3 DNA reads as TGTGCCAGCAGCTATGGGGGACAGAACTATGGCTACACCTTC. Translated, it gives CASSYGGQNYGYTF.

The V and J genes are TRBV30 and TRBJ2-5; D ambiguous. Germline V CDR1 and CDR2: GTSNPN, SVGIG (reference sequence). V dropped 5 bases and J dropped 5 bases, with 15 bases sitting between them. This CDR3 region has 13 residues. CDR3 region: CAWGVEVGETQYF. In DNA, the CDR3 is TGTGCCTGGGGCGTTGAAGTGGGGGAGACCCAGTACTTC.

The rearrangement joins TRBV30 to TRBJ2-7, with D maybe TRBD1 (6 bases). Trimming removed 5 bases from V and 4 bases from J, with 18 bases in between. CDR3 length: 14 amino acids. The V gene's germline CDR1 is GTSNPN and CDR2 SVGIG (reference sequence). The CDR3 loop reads CAWRNRALGYEQYF. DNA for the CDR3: TGTGCCTGGCGGAACAGGGCGTTGGGTTACGAGCAGTACTTC.

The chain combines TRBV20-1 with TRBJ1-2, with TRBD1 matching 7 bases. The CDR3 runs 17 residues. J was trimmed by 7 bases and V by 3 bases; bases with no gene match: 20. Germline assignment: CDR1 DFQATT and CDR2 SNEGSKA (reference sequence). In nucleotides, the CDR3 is TGCAGTGCTAGGGAACAGACAGGGCCCCTGGCTAGGTCTGGCTACACCTTC. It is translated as CSAREQTGPLARSGYTF.

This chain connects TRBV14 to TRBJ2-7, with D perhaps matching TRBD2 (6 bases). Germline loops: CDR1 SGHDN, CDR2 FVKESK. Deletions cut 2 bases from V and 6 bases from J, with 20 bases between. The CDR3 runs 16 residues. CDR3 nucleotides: TGTGCCAGCAGCCAAACTGGTTGGAGGGTTTACTCCGAGCAGTACTTC. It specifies CASSQTGWRVYSEQYF.

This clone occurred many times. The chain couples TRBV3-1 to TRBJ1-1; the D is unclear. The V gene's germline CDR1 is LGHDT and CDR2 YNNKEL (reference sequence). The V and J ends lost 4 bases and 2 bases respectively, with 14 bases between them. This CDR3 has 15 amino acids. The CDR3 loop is CASSPFLNGNTEAFF. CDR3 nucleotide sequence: TGTGCCAGCAGCCCCTTCTTAAACGGAAACACTGAAGCTTTCTTT.